The clone carrying this T cell receptor beta chain came up a few times. Its cognate antigen is unknown. The whole isolated RNA underwent reverse transcription, so sequencing captured expressed TCRB transcripts. The assay was immunoSEQ multiplex PCR, and TCRdb's table has in-frame clones only and misses some. Seen here are 900,000 or so clones, around a sixth observed once, and the top ten hold about 0.02%. These data belong to a study of beta chain features in type 1 diabetes. Germline V gene sequence: CDR1 MNHNY, CDR2 SVGAGI (reference sequence). V shed 8 bases, J shed 1 base, and the junction held 4 bases outside the gene matches. The CDR3 is made up of 13 amino acids. Study results and caveats: Sequencing from cDNA could over-represent high-TCR-expressing cells. For type 1 diabetes patients, VDJ junctions showed fewer insertions and more deletions.

This TCR derives from a woman younger than 30 in good health. V usage is TRBV6-6 and J usage is TRBJ2-5, with TRBD2 matching over 7 bases. Material: naive CD4+ T cells from blood. CDR3 sequence: CASCSSGQETQYF. The DNA of the CDR3 is TGTGCCAGCTGCTCTAGCGGCCAAGAGACCCAGTACTTC.